This T cell receptor beta chain was identified during a study of T-cell reconstitution after alpha-beta-depleted transplantation in children. This clonotype was seen at least ten times. Its antigen is unknown. Findings and limits, study-wide: About two months after transplant, alpha-beta T cells reportedly came from several hundred expanded graft clones. From surviving recipient T cells and thymic progenitors came the high day-60 TCRbeta diversity observed in some patients. At the one-year point after transplant, T-cell counts and TCRbeta diversity were found to come mostly from T cells that had been newly produced.

This CDR3 spans 12 amino acids. The junction had 4 bases not matched to a gene; V was cut back by 5 bases and J by 8 bases. CDR1 and CDR2 (germline): MNHEY, SVGEGT. TCRbeta library preparation incorporated unique molecular identifiers. TCRdb reprocessed the PCR reads via MiXCR and lists one record per CDR3 protein. The data show approximately 150,000 distinct CDR3 sequences, 7.5% to 9% seen once. This sequence originates from a female patient aged 2-15 years who had a stem cell transplant for congenital amegakaryocytic thrombocytopenia, so the T cells may come from the graft donor. Material: PBMCs, mostly from graft donor cells, obtained 180 days after TCRalphabeta/CD19-depleted stem cell transplant. This sequence joins TRBV6-2 or TRBV6-3 and TRBJ1-1, with 8 positions matching TRBD1. Here the CDR3 reads CASSQGAGEAFF. The CDR3 region has the DNA TGTGCCAGCAGTCAGGGGGCCGGAGAAGCTTTCTTT.